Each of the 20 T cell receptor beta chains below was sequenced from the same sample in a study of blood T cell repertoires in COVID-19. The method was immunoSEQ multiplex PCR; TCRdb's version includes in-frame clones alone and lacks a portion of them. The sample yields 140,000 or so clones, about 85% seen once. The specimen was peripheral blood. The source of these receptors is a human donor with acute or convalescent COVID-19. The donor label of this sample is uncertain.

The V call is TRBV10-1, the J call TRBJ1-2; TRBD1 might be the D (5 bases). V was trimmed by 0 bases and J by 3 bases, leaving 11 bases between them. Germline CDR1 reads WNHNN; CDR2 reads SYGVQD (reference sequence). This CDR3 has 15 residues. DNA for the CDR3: TGCGCCAGCAGTGAGTCAAAGGGGCCGGACTATGGCTACACCTTC. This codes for CASSESKGPDYGYTF.

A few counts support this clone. The CDR3 loop is CASSPDRRYGYTF. In DNA form, the CDR3 reads TGTGCCAGTAGCCCCGACAGGAGATATGGCTACACCTTC. The V call is TRBV19, the J call TRBJ1-2, with D maybe TRBD1 (6 bases). CDR1 LNHDA and CDR2 SQIVND come from the germline V gene (reference sequence). The V and J ends lost 6 bases and 5 bases respectively, with 13 bases between them. CDR3 size: 13 residues.

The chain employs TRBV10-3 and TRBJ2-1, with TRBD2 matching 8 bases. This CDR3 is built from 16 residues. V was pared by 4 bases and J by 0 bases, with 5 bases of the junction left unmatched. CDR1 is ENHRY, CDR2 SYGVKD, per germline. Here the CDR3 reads CAISGGGGTSYNEQFF. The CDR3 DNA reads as TGTGCCATCAGTGGGGGCGGGGGGACCTCCTACAATGAGCAGTTCTTC.

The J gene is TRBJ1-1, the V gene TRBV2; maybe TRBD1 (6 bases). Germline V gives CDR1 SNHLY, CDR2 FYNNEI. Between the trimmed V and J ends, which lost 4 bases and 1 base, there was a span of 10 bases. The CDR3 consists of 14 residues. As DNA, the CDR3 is TGTGCCAGCAGTGTCAGGGGACAGAACACTGAAGCTTTCTTT. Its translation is CASSVRGQNTEAFF.

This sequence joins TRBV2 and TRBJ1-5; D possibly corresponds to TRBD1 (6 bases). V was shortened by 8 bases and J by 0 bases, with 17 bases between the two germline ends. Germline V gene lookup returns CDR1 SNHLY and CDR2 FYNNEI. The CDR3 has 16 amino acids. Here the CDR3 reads CASGSGTTYSNQPQHF. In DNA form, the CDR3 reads TGTGCCAGCGGATCCGGGACAACTTATAGCAATCAGCCCCAGCATTTT.

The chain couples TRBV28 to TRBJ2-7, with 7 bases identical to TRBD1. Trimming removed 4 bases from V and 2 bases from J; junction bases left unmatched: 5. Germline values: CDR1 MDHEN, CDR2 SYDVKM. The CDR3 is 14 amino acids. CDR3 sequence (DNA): TGTGCCAGCAGTTCGGGACAGTTGACCTACGAGCAGTACTTC. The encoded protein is CASSSGQLTYEQYF.

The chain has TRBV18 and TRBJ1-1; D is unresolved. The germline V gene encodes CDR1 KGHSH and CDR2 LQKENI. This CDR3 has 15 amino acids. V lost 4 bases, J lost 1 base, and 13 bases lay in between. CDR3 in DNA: TGTGCCAGCTCACGAGCGACGGAGGGGAACACTGAAGCTTTCTTT. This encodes CASSRATEGNTEAFF.

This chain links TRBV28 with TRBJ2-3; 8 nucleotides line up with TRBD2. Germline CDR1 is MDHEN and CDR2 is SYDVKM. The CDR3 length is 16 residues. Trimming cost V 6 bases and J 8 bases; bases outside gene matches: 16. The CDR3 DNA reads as TGTGCCAGCAGCCCTTTTGAGGGCGGGGGGAGGGTTACGCAGTATTTT. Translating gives CASSPFEGGGRVTQYF.

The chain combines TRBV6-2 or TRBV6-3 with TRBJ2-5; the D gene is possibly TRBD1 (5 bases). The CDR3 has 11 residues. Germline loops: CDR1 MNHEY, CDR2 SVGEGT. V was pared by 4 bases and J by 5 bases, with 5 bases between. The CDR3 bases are TGTGCCAGCAGTTCAGGGGAGACCCAGTACTTC. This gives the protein CASSSGETQYF.

The CDR3 nucleotides are TGTGCCTGGGGAGACAACGTTGATTCACCCCTCCACTTT. Translated, it gives CAWGDNVDSPLHF. The chain uses TRBV30 and TRBJ1-6, with no clear D. Trimming removed 5 bases from V and 8 bases from J, with 13 bases in between. This CDR3 has 13 amino acids. Germline-derived CDR1 and CDR2 are GTSNPN and SVGIG (reference sequence).

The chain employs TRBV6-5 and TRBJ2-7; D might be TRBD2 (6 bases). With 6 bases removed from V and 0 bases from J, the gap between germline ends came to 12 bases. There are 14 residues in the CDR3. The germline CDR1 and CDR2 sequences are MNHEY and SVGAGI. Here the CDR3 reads CASSRGKLSYEQYF. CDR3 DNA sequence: TGTGCCAGCAGCCGGGGGAAACTCTCCTACGAGCAGTACTTC.

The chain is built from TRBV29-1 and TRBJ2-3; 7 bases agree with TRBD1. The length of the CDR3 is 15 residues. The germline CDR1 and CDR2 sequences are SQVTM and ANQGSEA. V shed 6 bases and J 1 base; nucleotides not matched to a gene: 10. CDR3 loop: CSVRGLDRGTDTQYF. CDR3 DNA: TGCAGCGTCCGAGGACTCGACAGGGGCACAGATACGCAGTATTTT.

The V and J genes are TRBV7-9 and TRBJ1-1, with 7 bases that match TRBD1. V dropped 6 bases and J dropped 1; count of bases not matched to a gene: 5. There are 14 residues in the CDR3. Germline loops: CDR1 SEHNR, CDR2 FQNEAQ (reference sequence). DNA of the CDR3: TGTGCCAGCAGAAGGCAGGGGGGGAACACTGAAGCTTTCTTT. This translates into CASRRQGGNTEAFF.

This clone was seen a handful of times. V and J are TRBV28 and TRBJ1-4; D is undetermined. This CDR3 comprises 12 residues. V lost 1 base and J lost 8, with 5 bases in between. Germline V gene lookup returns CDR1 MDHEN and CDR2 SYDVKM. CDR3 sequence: CASSLSAEKLFF. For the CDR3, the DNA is TGTGCCAGCAGTTTATCAGCGGAAAAACTGTTTTTT.

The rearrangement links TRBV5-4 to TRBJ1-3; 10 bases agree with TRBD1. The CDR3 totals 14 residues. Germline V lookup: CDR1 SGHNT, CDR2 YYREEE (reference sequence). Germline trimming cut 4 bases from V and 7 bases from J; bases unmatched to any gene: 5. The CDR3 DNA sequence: TGTGCCAGCAGCCTGGGACAGGGGACCAACACCATATATTTT. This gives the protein CASSLGQGTNTIYF.

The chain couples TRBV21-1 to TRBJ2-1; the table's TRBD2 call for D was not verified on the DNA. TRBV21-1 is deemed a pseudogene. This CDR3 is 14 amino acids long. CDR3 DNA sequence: TGTGCCAGCAGCAACCGAGAACCCTACAATGAGCAGTTCTTC. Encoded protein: CASSNREPYNEQFF.

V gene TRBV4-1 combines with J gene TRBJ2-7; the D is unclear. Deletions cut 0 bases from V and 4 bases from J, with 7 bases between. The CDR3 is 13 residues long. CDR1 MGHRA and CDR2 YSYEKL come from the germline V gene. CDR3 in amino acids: CASSQDVTYEQYV. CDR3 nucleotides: TGCGCCAGCAGCCAAGATGTCACATACGAGCAGTACGTC.

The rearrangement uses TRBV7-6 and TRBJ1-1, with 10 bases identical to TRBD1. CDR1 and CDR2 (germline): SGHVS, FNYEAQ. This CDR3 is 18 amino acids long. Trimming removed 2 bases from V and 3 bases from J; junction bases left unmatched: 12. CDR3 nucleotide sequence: TGTGCCAGCAGCTTATACCGGGACAGGGGTTATCAGGACACTGAAGCTTTCTTT. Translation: CASSLYRDRGYQDTEAFF.

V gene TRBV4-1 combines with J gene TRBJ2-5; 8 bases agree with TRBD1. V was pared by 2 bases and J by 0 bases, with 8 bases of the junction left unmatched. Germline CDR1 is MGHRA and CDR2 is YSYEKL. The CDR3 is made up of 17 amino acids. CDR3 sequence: CASSQLWDRSYQETQYF. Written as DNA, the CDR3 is TGCGCCAGCAGCCAACTATGGGACAGGAGTTACCAAGAGACCCAGTACTTC.

This CDR3 reads CASGGGRGNTEAFF. The CDR3 nucleotides read TGTGCCAGCGGCGGGGGCCGGGGGAACACTGAAGCTTTCTTT. This rearrangement joins TRBV6-5 to TRBJ1-1; D may be TRBD1 (6 bases). Per the germline V gene, CDR1 is MNHEY and CDR2 is SVGAGI. V lost 8 bases, J lost 1 base, and 14 bases lay in between. The CDR3 runs 14 residues.